Given below is one T cell receptor (beta chain) in context. In terms of age and location, participants ranged from about 18 to 95 years and lived in under 30 US areas. Participant-given clinical history determined each cohort assignment. The sample is drawn from a study of blood T cell repertoires in COVID-19. Background on the study: The analysed material was cDNA or gDNA that came from T cells, B-cell-depleted T cells, or PBMCs.

Per the original data handling: Estimation of nucleated cell counts relied on the amplification of reference gene primers. Libraries were prepared by immunoSEQ multiplex PCR; TCRdb keeps only in-frame clonotypes and omits some of them. V, J and clone size are taken as reported in that table, and D and trimming were inferred from the DNA itself. Among about 220,000 clones listed, roughly 83% were seen once. The trim removed 0 bases at V and 3 bases at J, leaving 2 bases unmatched. The CDR3 totals 14 residues. Germline CDR1 SGHRS, CDR2 YFSETQ. The V gene is TRBV5-1, the J gene TRBJ2-5; 7 bases fit TRBD1. What was sequenced was PBMCs or T cells enriched from blood (not recorded which). This receptor was identified in a woman aged 40 to 50 with acute COVID-19. The CDR3 DNA reads as TGCGCCAGCAGCTTGGCCGACAGGGAAGAGACCCAGTACTTC. Residues: CASSLADREETQYF.